Listed below are T cell receptor beta chains from one sample, sequenced in a study of T cell responses to AZD1222 COVID-19 vaccine. Only in-frame clones appear in the TCRdb table, and some are missing; sequencing was by immunoSEQ multiplex PCR. The sample has about 140,000 clones, around 84% seen once. Sequenced material: peripheral blood, taken on day 0 of AZD1222 vaccination. The receptors come from an adult in good health. Both conserved end residues are part of each CDR3. The order of the fields is J gene, V gene, D gene, clone size, CDR3 DNA, CDR3 protein. The D gene is left open where the match is weak. Clone size is not always given. Where it is, it says once, few, many or a class for expanded clones.

TRBJ1-6,TRBV28,.,.,TGTGCCAGCAGTTTATACGACAGTCCACATTTCCACTTT,CASSLYDSPHFHF
TRBJ1-2,TRBV2,TRBD1,.,TGTGCCAGCAGCGTAAATTGGACAGGGGGTAATGGCTACACCTTC,CASSVNWTGGNGYTF
TRBJ2-2,TRBV19,TRBD1,.,TGTGCCAGTACGCGACAGGGGTTAGCCACCGGGGAGCTGTTTTTT,CASTRQGLATGELFF
TRBJ1-1,TRBV7-3,.,.,TGTGCCAGCAGCCGAGGGGGGAGCACTGAAGCTTTCTTT,CASSRGGSTEAFF
TRBJ1-6,TRBV19,TRBD1,few,TGTGCCAGTAGTCCCGGACAGGGGGCTGTCGCCCTCCACTTT,CASSPGQGAVALHF
TRBJ1-5,TRBV28,TRBD1,.,TGTGCCAGCAGTTTAAACAGGGGGCAAGGTCAGCCCCAGCATTTT,CASSLNRGQGQPQHF
TRBJ1-6,TRBV2,.,.,TGTGCCAGCAGCTCGACATCGGATTCACCCCTCCACTTT,CASSSTSDSPLHF
TRBJ2-1,TRBV2,.,.,TGTGCCAGCAGCCCGGGATCAAGTTACAATGAGCAGTTCTTC,CASSPGSSYNEQFF
TRBJ2-7,TRBV5-1,.,.,TGCGCCAGCAGCTTGGGCCTCAGGGCAGGGGCCTACGAGCAGTACTTC,CASSLGLRAGAYEQYF
TRBJ2-1,TRBV5-8,.,.,TGTGCCAGCAGCTTGGGGAAGGGGAGGTGGAATGAGCAGTTCTTC,CASSLGKGRWNEQFF
TRBJ1-5,TRBV10-3,TRBD1,once,TGTGCCATCAGGGCCGACCCGGGACAGGGATATAGCAATCAGCCCCAGCATTTT,CAIRADPGQGYSNQPQHF
TRBJ2-2,TRBV5-8,.,.,TGTGCCAGCAGCATCCAGGGAGCGAACACCGGGGAGCTGTTTTTT,CASSIQGANTGELFF
TRBJ2-7,TRBV11-2,.,.,TGTGCCAGCAGCTTATGGGGGACAACCTACGAGCAGTACTTC,CASSLWGTTYEQYF
TRBJ1-2,TRBV27,.,.,TGTGCCAGCAGTTTTAGCCATCCTAACTATGGCTACACCTTC,CASSFSHPNYGYTF
TRBJ1-1,TRBV5-4,.,.,TGTGCCAGCAGCTTTGGGGGGAGAACTGAAGCTTTCTTT,CASSFGGRTEAFF
TRBJ1-2,TRBV27,.,.,TGTGCCAGCAGCATCACAGGGACCGCGACTCTTGGCTACACCTTC,CASSITGTATLGYTF
TRBJ1-1,TRBV11-2,.,once,TGTGCCAGCAGCACTCTCGAGGGCACTGAAGCTTTCTTT,CASSTLEGTEAFF
TRBJ1-5,TRBV18,TRBD1,.,TGTGCCAGCTCACAAGGACAGGGAAGGGGAAATCAGCCCCAGCATTTT,CASSQGQGRGNQPQHF
TRBJ2-3,TRBV5-1,TRBD2,.,TGCGCCAGCAGCCCCCAGGCGGGGGGCCGGGATACGCAGTATTTT,CASSPQAGGRDTQYF
TRBJ2-7,TRBV28,.,once,TGTGCCAGCAGAGCTGACAGCTACGAGCAGTACTTC,CASRADSYEQYF
TRBJ2-2,TRBV4-2,.,.,TGTGCCAGCAGCCCCTCCCGGGGACTGGTCACCGGGGAGCTGTTTTTT,CASSPSRGLVTGELFF
TRBJ1-1,TRBV7-9,.,.,TGTGCCAGCAGCTCAGCCCCTTCAGACAGAAACACTGAAGCTTTCTTT,CASSSAPSDRNTEAFF
TRBJ1-6,TRBV5-4,.,.,TGTGCCAGCAGCCCCGGGGAGGGGGTATATTCACCCCTCCACTTT,CASSPGEGVYSPLHF
TRBJ1-2,TRBV28,.,.,TGTGCCAGCAGTTTACGGGACCGCCACTCCTATGGCTACACCTTC,CASSLRDRHSYGYTF
TRBJ1-1,TRBV19,.,.,TGTGCCAGTAGTGCCTATCAGGGAGGTGGCACTGAAGCTTTCTTT,CASSAYQGGGTEAFF
TRBJ1-5,TRBV4-1,.,.,TGCGCCAGCAGCGAAGGAGGGGGGAACAATCAGCCCCAGCATTTT,CASSEGGGNNQPQHF
TRBJ1-1,TRBV12-3/TRBV12-4,.,.,TGTGCCAGCAGTTCCCCGGGACCATCCGCTTTCTTT,CASSSPGPSAFF
TRBJ1-2,TRBV3-1/TRBV3-2,.,once,TGTGCCAGCACACTAGGGGACAAGCGGGGTGGCTACACCTTC,CASTLGDKRGGYTF
TRBJ1-1,TRBV19,.,.,TGTGCCAGTAGTATACGGGGCCTAGGAGCTTTCTTT,CASSIRGLGAFF
TRBJ1-2,TRBV5-1,.,.,TGCGCCAGCAGCTCCGGCTGGGGTAACGACTATGGCTACACCTTC,CASSSGWGNDYGYTF
TRBJ2-2,TRBV6-1,.,.,TGTGCCAGCAGTGAAAACGGGGGCCTGAACACCGGGGAGCTGTTTTTT,CASSENGGLNTGELFF
TRBJ2-2,TRBV7-3,.,once,TGTGCCAGCAGCCCCCATGCGGCTGGCACCGGGGAGCTGTTTTTT,CASSPHAAGTGELFF
TRBJ1-6,TRBV27,.,.,TGTGCCAGCAGTCCGGGACCAACGGGTAGATCACCCCTCCACTTT,CASSPGPTGRSPLHF
TRBJ1-2,TRBV3-1/TRBV3-2,TRBD1,.,TGTGCCAGCAGCTCGCGGGACAGGAACTATGGCTACACCTTC,CASSSRDRNYGYTF
TRBJ1-4,TRBV6-5,.,.,TGTGCCAGCAGCAAGCTAGCAACTAATGAAAAACTGTTTTTT,CASSKLATNEKLFF
TRBJ2-7,TRBV28,.,.,TGTGCCAGCAGTTACAGGGACGAGCAGTACTTC,CASSYRDEQYF
TRBJ2-7,TRBV2,TRBD2,few,TGTGCCAGCAGGGGGACTAGCGGGGCCGCCGAGCAGTACTTC,CASRGTSGAAEQYF
TRBJ1-1,TRBV6-1,.,.,TGTGCCAGCAGTGAAGTCGCAGCTTTCTTT,CASSEVAAFF
TRBJ1-6,TRBV5-1,.,.,TGCGCCAGCAGCTTGGGGGGAGAGAATTCACCCCTCCACTTT,CASSLGGENSPLHF
TRBJ1-1,TRBV5-1,.,.,TGCGCCAGCAGCACTCGGGTCGCCACTGAAGCTTTCTTT,CASSTRVATEAFF
TRBJ1-5,TRBV28,.,.,TGTGCCAGCAGTTGGGGCAATCAGCCCCAGCATTTT,CASSWGNQPQHF
TRBJ2-2,TRBV5-1,.,.,TGCGCCAGCAGCCGGAAGGCCTCGAACACCGGGGAGCTGTTTTTT,CASSRKASNTGELFF
TRBJ2-7,TRBV7-9,TRBD1,.,TGTGCCAGCAGACCGGGACAGGCCCCCTCCAGGCAGTACTTC,CASRPGQAPSRQYF
TRBJ1-6,TRBV5-8,.,.,TGTGCCAGCAGCGCCGAAAAGCTCGCGGGTTCACCCCTCCACTTT,CASSAEKLAGSPLHF
TRBJ1-5,TRBV28,.,.,TGTGCCAGCAGTTCCACACAGGGTACCAATCAGCCCCAGCATTTT,CASSSTQGTNQPQHF
TRBJ1-2,TRBV28,.,.,TGTGCCAGCAGTTTAAGGGGCTATGGCTACACCTTC,CASSLRGYGYTF
TRBJ2-1,TRBV5-1,.,.,TGCGCCAGCAGCTTCGGGCAGGGTAGCGATGAGCAGTTCTTC,CASSFGQGSDEQFF
TRBJ1-2,TRBV27,.,.,TGTGCCAGCAGTTCCCCTCCGGGACTAAATGGCTACACCTTC,CASSSPPGLNGYTF
TRBJ1-1,TRBV30,.,.,TGTGCCTGGAGTAAGGGCGCAGGGGCTTTCTTT,CAWSKGAGAFF
TRBJ1-2,TRBV18,.,.,TGTGCCAGCTCACCGGGCAGGGACAACTATGGCTACACCTTC,CASSPGRDNYGYTF
TRBJ1-2,TRBV6-5,TRBD1,.,TGTGCCAGCAGTCCACGACAGGGCCGCGATGGCTACACCTTC,CASSPRQGRDGYTF
TRBJ1-1,TRBV27,TRBD1,.,TGTGCCAGCAGCGACAGGGCCCGCACTGAAGCTTTCTTT,CASSDRARTEAFF
TRBJ2-3,TRBV11-3,TRBD1,.,TGTGCCAGCAGCTTAGGGGGACAGGGTTCGACAGATACGCAGTATTTT,CASSLGGQGSTDTQYF
TRBJ1-1,TRBV29-1,.,.,TGCAGCGTTGCAGGGAAAGGGACTGAAGCTTTCTTT,CSVAGKGTEAFF
TRBJ1-5,TRBV28,.,.,TGTGCCAGCAGTTTAAATTTCAATCAGCCCCAGCATTTT,CASSLNFNQPQHF